Listed here are 20 T cell receptor beta chains from one sample, sequenced in a study of radiotherapy plus CTLA-4 blockade in lung cancer listed by TCRdb under 2018. Receptor amplification or capture employed the immunoSEQ multiplex PCR assay. TCRdb holds this immuneACCESS table with in-frame rearrangements only. Some clones are missing; in checked studies, unresolved V genes explain under half, and the rest has no known cause. For this sample there are 34,000 or so clones; roughly three quarters appear just once. In total, the top ten clones hold 13% to 15% of the sample. The source material was peripheral blood, sampled from a patient treated with radiotherapy plus ipilimumab. These receptor sequences come from a human donor with non-small cell lung cancer that progressed on radiotherapy plus ipilimumab.

This clone was seen a few times. The rearrangement joins TRBV21-1 to TRBJ2-7; the table gives TRBD2 as D, unverified against the DNA. TRBV21-1 is a documented pseudogene. CDR3 size: 12 residues. CDR3 nucleotide sequence: TGTGCCAGCAGCAAAGGCCACGGGGGTAAGTACTTC. It translates to CASSKGHGGKYF.

V usage is TRBV5-1 and J usage is TRBJ2-1, with TRBD2 identical over 8 bases. The CDR3 consists of 16 residues. Germline values: CDR1 SGHRS, CDR2 YFSETQ. J was trimmed by 3 bases and V by 0 bases; bases with no gene match: 5. CDR3 in amino acids: CASSLDLAGLYNEQFF. The DNA of the CDR3 is TGCGCCAGCAGCTTGGACCTAGCGGGCCTCTACAATGAGCAGTTCTTC.

This chain joins TRBV28 and TRBJ2-1, with D possibly being TRBD2 (6 bases). Trimming left V 3 bases short and J 1 base short, with 10 bases between. The CDR3 length is 15 residues. Germline assignment: CDR1 MDHEN and CDR2 SYDVKM. CDR3 amino acids: CASSFGGGSYNEQFF. CDR3 nucleotide sequence: TGTGCCAGCAGTTTCGGTGGGGGGTCCTACAATGAGCAGTTCTTC.

The V call is TRBV6-1, the J call TRBJ1-5, with TRBD1 as a possible D gene (5 bases). V lost 11 bases, J lost 4 bases, and 12 bases lay in between. Germline V gene lookup returns CDR1 MNHNS and CDR2 SASEGT. The CDR3 runs 12 residues. The CDR3 DNA follows: TGTGCCGCAGGGACGGATAATCAGCCCCAGCATTTT. Amino acid sequence: CAAGTDNQPQHF.

The chain has TRBV28 and TRBJ2-1; D uncertain. The CDR3 is made up of 15 amino acids. The germline CDR1 and CDR2 sequences are MDHEN and SYDVKM. V dropped 4 bases and J dropped 0 bases, with 10 bases sitting between them. The CDR3 protein is CASSWMSDSYNEQFF. Here the CDR3 DNA reads TGTGCCAGCAGTTGGATGTCTGACTCCTACAATGAGCAGTTCTTC. Combining the CDR3 with reference TRBV28 and TRBJ2-1 gives the whole variable domain DVKVTQSSRYLVKRTGEKVFLECVQDMDHENMFWYRQDPGLGLRLIYFSYDVKMKEKGDIPEGYSVSREKKERFSLILESASTNQTSMYLCASSWMSDSYNEQFFGPGTRLTVL.

In its sample, this clone was seen once. The gene calls are TRBV7-3 and TRBJ2-7; a possible D gene is TRBD2 (6 bases). The CDR3 runs 14 residues. V was shortened by 2 bases and J by 6 bases, with 14 bases between the two germline ends. Germline lookup yields CDR1 SGHTA and CDR2 FQGTGA. The CDR3 nucleotides read TGTGCCAGCAGCTTATCGCGGGACGGCGGCGAGCAGTACTTC. As protein: CASSLSRDGGEQYF.

J is TRBJ2-3 and V is TRBV7-2; 10 bases match TRBD2. The germline V gene encodes CDR1 SGHTA and CDR2 FQGNSA. CDR3 length: 15 amino acids. Trimming took 2 bases from V and 5 from J; bases not matched to a gene: 4. CDR3 nucleotides: TGTGCCAGCAGCTTACTAGCGGGGGCAGTAGATACGCAGTATTTT. This translates into CASSLLAGAVDTQYF.

This sequence joins TRBV19 and TRBJ2-7; maybe TRBD1 (6 bases). Germline values: CDR1 LNHDA, CDR2 SQIVND (reference sequence). The CDR3 extends over 14 amino acids. The CDR3 sequence: CASQPRGSSYEQYF. The CDR3 bases are TGTGCGTCCCAGCCCAGGGGAAGCTCCTACGAGCAGTACTTC.

CDR3: CATSSPLAAAEQYF. CDR3 nucleotides: TGTGCCACCAGCAGCCCCTTAGCGGCGGCCGAGCAGTACTTC. The chain joins TRBV15 to TRBJ2-7; a weak D match, TRBD2 (6 bases). Germline lookup yields CDR1 LNHNV and CDR2 YYDKDF (reference sequence). The CDR3 totals 14 residues. Trimming pared 3 bases from V and 6 bases from J, leaving 15 bases between.

The V gene is TRBV7-9, the J gene TRBJ1-6, with a weak D call TRBD1 (6 bases). Germline CDR1 and CDR2: SEHNR and FQNEAQ (reference sequence). Trimming removed 1 base from V and 7 bases from J, with 11 bases in between. The CDR3 consists of 15 residues. CDR3: CASSLDTGWNSPLHF. Here the CDR3 DNA reads TGTGCCAGCAGCTTAGATACAGGGTGGAATTCACCCCTCCACTTT.

The V call is TRBV27, the J call TRBJ2-5, with D perhaps assigned TRBD1 or TRBD2 (5 bases each). The germline V and J ends were trimmed by 3 bases and 7 bases, with 21 bases remaining between them. The CDR3 extends over 16 amino acids. Germline CDR1 MNHEY, CDR2 SMNVEV (reference sequence). The CDR3 protein is CASSFARGTGPTTQYF. The CDR3 bases are TGTGCCAGCAGTTTTGCCCGGGGCACCGGCCCTACGACCCAGTACTTC.

The chain links TRBV9 to TRBJ1-4; a weak D match, TRBD1 (5 bases). The ends were cut back, 2 bases at V and 5 bases at J, with 13 bases in the middle. CDR3 size: 15 residues. Looked up from germline, CDR1 is SGDLS and CDR2 is YYNGEE. The chain's CDR3 is CASSVWGNENEKLFF. CDR3 DNA sequence: TGTGCCAGCAGCGTTTGGGGGAATGAAAATGAAAAACTGTTTTTT.

V and J are TRBV2 and TRBJ2-1; D unresolved. Trimming stripped 8 bases from V and 10 bases from J, with 6 bases between. The CDR3 covers 9 residues. CDR1 is SNHLY, CDR2 FYNNEI, per germline. CDR3 amino acids: CASGKEQFF. In DNA, the CDR3 is TGTGCCAGCGGAAAAGAGCAGTTCTTC.

Of note for this clone: This sample includes further DNA sequences coding for the same CDR3. This chain uses TRBV30 with TRBJ2-1, with 7 positions matching TRBD1. Looked up from germline, CDR1 is GTSNPN and CDR2 is SVGIG (reference sequence). This CDR3 comprises 15 residues. The ends lost 5 bases at V and 0 bases at J; junction bases unmatched: 7. This CDR3 is CAWGDSLISYNEQFF. CDR3 nucleotides: TGTGCCTGGGGGGACAGCTTAATCTCCTACAATGAGCAGTTCTTC.

This clone has just a few counts. The chain recombines TRBV28 with TRBJ1-4; D unresolved. This CDR3 has 14 residues. The ends were cut back, 1 base at V and 4 bases at J, with 7 bases in the middle. CDR1 is MDHEN, CDR2 SYDVKM, per germline. The DNA of the CDR3 is TGTGCCAGCAGTTTATATCAGTTTAATGAAAAACTGTTTTTT. It translates to CASSLYQFNEKLFF.

CDR3 loop: CASSEPAGLQETQYF. Written as DNA, the CDR3 is TGTGCCAGCAGTGAACCAGCGGGACTACAAGAGACCCAGTACTTC. This chain uses TRBV6-1 with TRBJ2-5; 7 bases are a match to TRBD2. CDR3 length: 15 residues. Trimming cost V 2 bases and J 2 bases; bases outside gene matches: 5. Germline V CDR1 and CDR2: MNHNS, SASEGT.

The chain employs TRBV27 and TRBJ2-2, with TRBD2 matching over 9 bases. J gave up 2 bases and V 5 bases, and 3 bases lay outside the gene matches. In germline, CDR1 is MNHEY, CDR2 SMNVEV (reference sequence). The CDR3 is made up of 15 amino acids. The CDR3 DNA follows: TGTGCCAGCAGTCCCGGGACTAGCAACACCGGGGAGCTGTTTTTT. Protein sequence: CASSPGTSNTGELFF.

The count of this clone is one. The chain has TRBV18 and TRBJ1-1; 7 positions match TRBD1. With V trimmed by 1 base and J by 5 bases, 4 bases remained unmatched. The CDR3 runs to 14 residues. Germline V gives CDR1 KGHSH, CDR2 LQKENI. CDR3 loop: CASSPRTGFTEAFF. DNA of the CDR3: TGTGCCAGCTCACCACGGACAGGTTTTACTGAAGCTTTCTTT.

The genes are TRBV15 and TRBJ2-7; D gene ambiguous. Trimming took 0 bases from V and 3 from J, leaving 15 bases between them. The germline V gene encodes CDR1 LNHNV and CDR2 YYDKDF (reference sequence). The CDR3 is 16 amino acids. CDR3: CATSRDRAGGGYEQYF. In DNA form, the CDR3 reads TGTGCCACCAGCAGAGATAGGGCCGGTGGTGGCTACGAGCAGTACTTC.

The V and J genes are TRBV30 and TRBJ1-3; D is undetermined. The CDR3 has 15 residues. Per germline, CDR1 GTSNPN and CDR2 SVGIG (reference sequence). The V end was cut by 5 bases, the J end by 0 bases, with 14 bases between. The CDR3, as DNA: TGTGCCTGGGGTGGTAGGGCCTACTCTGGAAACACCATATATTTT. Translation: CAWGGRAYSGNTIYF.